This is a list of T cell receptor beta chains from one sample in a study of Graves' ophthalmopathy and Graves' hyperthyroidism. TCRdb re-called the multiplex PCR reads through MiXCR, storing one row per CDR3 protein. The sample holds over 450,000 distinct CDR3 sequences; approximately 15% are singletons and the top ten take about 9.4%. The sequencing sample was made of blood. Source of these receptors: a woman aged 25 to 39 with Graves' ophthalmopathy. The conserved cysteine and the conserved F or W are not part of the CDR3 here.

V gene: TRBV4-1
CDR3 protein: ASSQGQQGSNQPQH

V gene: TRBV5-1
CDR3 protein: ASSYRGQTYEQY

V gene: TRBV10-1
CDR3 protein: ASSESRTGELF

V gene: TRBV4-1
CDR3 protein: ASSQERQPTLH

V gene: TRBV12-3/TRBV12-4
CDR3 protein: ASSLWRSASSEQY

V gene: TRBV27
CDR3 protein: ASGLAGGRRTGELF

V gene: TRBV6-1
CDR3 protein: ATGQGYPIETQY

V gene: TRBV24-1
CDR3 protein: ATSGQSLREQY

V gene: TRBV10-2
CDR3 protein: ASSALTGGNQPQH

V gene: TRBV5-1
CDR3 protein: ASSLGSALAKNIQY

V gene: TRBV2
CDR3 protein: ASRHRGQPQH

V gene: TRBV15
CDR3 protein: ATSRRPGVGYGYT

V gene: TRBV6-1
CDR3 protein: AANRRQAANGYT

V gene: TRBV6-1
CDR3 protein: ASGLDRVKDEQY

V gene: TRBV20-1
CDR3 protein: SAPVGTEAF

V gene: TRBV28
CDR3 protein: ASSFLGQGHETQY

V gene: TRBV5-1
CDR3 protein: ASSLEPADLAYGYT

V gene: TRBV27
CDR3 protein: ASSSRTGWETQY

V gene: TRBV6-1
CDR3 protein: ASSVQGLVYEQY

V gene: TRBV6-5
CDR3 protein: ASSYIGQGEANA

V gene: TRBV7-3
CDR3 protein: ASSLTGTWGETQY

V gene: TRBV28
CDR3 protein: ASSLEGKPQH

V gene: TRBV7-9
CDR3 protein: ASSPTAEAF

V gene: TRBV5-4
CDR3 protein: ASSLWTGTYSPLH

V gene: TRBV12-3/TRBV12-4
CDR3 protein: ASSGGLEDEQY

V gene: TRBV7-8
CDR3 protein: ASSLTGNHEQY

V gene: TRBV7-3
CDR3 protein: ASTWGGGAGETQY

V gene: TRBV15
CDR3 protein: ATKGENYGYT